These 16 T cell receptor beta chains were sequenced from one sample in a study of neurological immune-mediated disorders. From the 5' RACE reads, TCRdb called clonotypes with MiXCR, one entry per CDR3 protein. The data show tens of thousands of distinct CDR3 sequences, around 2.5% seen once. The sample taken for sequencing was PBMCs. These TCRs come from a man in his fifties or sixties with multiple sclerosis.

Many counts were recorded for this clonotype. The chain employs TRBV20-1 and TRBJ1-2; unclear D gene. The CDR3 sequence is 14 residues long. V gave up 2 bases and J gave up 4 bases, with 14 bases separating them. CDR1 is DFQATT, CDR2 SNEGSKA, per germline (reference sequence). The CDR3 coding sequence is TGCAGTGCTAGACACCCCATTGAGGGCTATGGCTACACCTTC. Its protein product is CSARHPIEGYGYTF.

This clonotype was counted many times. The chain links TRBV5-1 to TRBJ1-1; no firm D call. V lost 1 base to trimming and J lost 1 base, with 8 bases between them. The CDR3 totals 14 residues. Germline lookup yields CDR1 SGHRS and CDR2 YFSETQ. In DNA, the CDR3 is TGCGCCAGCAGCTTGTTGAGCGAGAACACTGAAGCTTTCTTT. This codes for CASSLLSENTEAFF.

This clonotype was seen repeatedly, ten times or more. This chain joins TRBV5-1 and TRBJ1-5; 7 nucleotides agree with TRBD1. Trimming took 0 bases from V and 5 from J; bases not matched to a gene: 8. This CDR3 is built from 16 residues. CDR1 is SGHRS and CDR2 is YFSETQ in the germline V gene. In nucleotides, the CDR3 is TGCGCCAGCAGCTTGGCCCCCAGGGGGGCAGATCAGCCCCAGCATTTT. It yields the protein CASSLAPRGADQPQHF.

This clonotype was recorded at least ten times. A read error may explain this, as a much larger clone is one base away. The chain uses TRBV5-1 and TRBJ2-3; the D call may be TRBD1 or TRBD2 (5 bases each). CDR3 length: 15 residues. Germline values: CDR1 SGHRS, CDR2 YFSETQ. V was cut by 0 bases and J by 2 bases, with 10 bases left in between. The CDR3 reads CASSLAAGTTDTQYF. In nucleotides, the CDR3 is TGCGCCAGCAGCTTGGCGGCAGGGACCACAGATACGCAGTATTTT. The full variable domain, in which reference TRBV5-1 and TRBJ2-3 provide the parts outside the CDR3, is KAGVTQTPRYLIKTRGQQVTLSCSPISGHRSVSWYQQTPGQGLQFLFEYFSETQRNKGNFPGRFSGRQFSNSRSEMNVSTLELGDSALYLCASSLAAGTTDTQYFGPGTRLTVL.

This clonotype was seen ten or more times. The chain employs TRBV5-5 and TRBJ2-7; 7 bases agree with TRBD1. This CDR3 comprises 14 residues. The junction had 1 base not matched to a gene; V was cut back by 1 base and J by 0 bases. The germline gives CDR1 SGHKS, CDR2 YYEKEE (reference sequence). CDR3 sequence reads: CASSLRQGSYEQYF. The CDR3 DNA reads as TGTGCCAGCAGCTTGCGACAGGGCTCCTACGAGCAGTACTTC. Using reference TRBV5-5 and TRBJ2-7 for the parts outside the CDR3, the full variable domain is DAGVTQSPTHLIKTRGQQVTLRCSPISGHKSVSWYQQVLGQGPQFIFQYYEKEERGRGNFPDRFSARQFPNYSSELNVNALLLGDSALYLCASSLRQGSYEQYFGPGTRLTVT.

In this sample, this clonotype turned up many times. The chain uses TRBV7-2 and TRBJ2-1; the match to TRBD2 covers 12 bases. After removal of 1 base from V and 2 bases from J, the junction contained 3 bases not matched to a gene. The CDR3 contains 17 residues. Germline loops: CDR1 SGHTA, CDR2 FQGNSA. CDR3 in amino acids: CASSLVLAGGTYNEQFF. The CDR3 DNA reads TGTGCCAGCAGCTTAGTCCTAGCGGGGGGGACCTACAATGAGCAGTTCTTC.

This clonotype was seen repeatedly, ten times or more. This chain's CDR3 is CASSLVRDRGIGKLFF. CDR3 bases: TGTGCCAGCAGCTTAGTCCGGGACAGGGGAATTGGAAAACTGTTTTTT. The gene calls are TRBV11-3 and TRBJ1-4; 10 bases are a match to TRBD1. Germline V lookup: CDR1 SGHNT, CDR2 YENEEA. The junction had 9 bases not matched to a gene; V was cut back by 1 base and J by 10 bases. The CDR3 runs to 16 residues.

The sample holds many counts of this clonotype. The V call is TRBV25-1, the J call TRBJ1-1, with D possibly TRBD1 on 5 matching bases. CDR1 and CDR2 from the germline V gene are MGHDK and SYGVNS. This CDR3 comprises 11 residues. The V and J ends lost 10 bases and 8 bases respectively, with 14 bases between them. In DNA, the CDR3 is TGTGCCACCGGGGCCGGCGGCGAAGCTTTCTTT. It yields the protein CATGAGGEAFF.

This clonotype has ten or more counts. CDR3 DNA sequence: TGTGCCAGCAGCTTCCTTCAATACCAAGAGACCCAGTACTTC. Translating it yields CASSFLQYQETQYF. The gene calls are TRBV7-2 and TRBJ2-5; no definite D call. Germline CDR1 and CDR2: SGHTA and FQGNSA. The CDR3 sequence is 14 residues long. V lost 3 bases and J 0 bases, leaving 8 bases between the germline ends.

This clonotype appeared many times. V and J are TRBV6-5 and TRBJ1-1, with D hard to call. In germline, CDR1 is MNHEY, CDR2 SVGAGI. This CDR3 comprises 16 residues. Trimming left V 0 bases short and J 1 base short, with 12 bases between. DNA for the CDR3: TGTGCCAGCAGTTACTCGCTAAACCTGGGGAACACTGAAGCTTTCTTT. Amino acids: CASSYSLNLGNTEAFF.

This clonotype was counted at least ten times. The rearrangement links TRBV9 to TRBJ2-1; D is perhaps TRBD2 (6 bases). This CDR3 is 19 amino acids long. The V end was cut by 4 bases, the J end by 0 bases, with 23 bases between. The V gene's germline CDR1 is SGDLS and CDR2 YYNGEE. CDR3 coding DNA: TGTGCCAGCAGCCCGGGACTGCCTGATTTTAAGAGCTCCTACAATGAGCAGTTCTTC. It yields the protein CASSPGLPDFKSSYNEQFF.

This clonotype was seen many times. The rearrangement links TRBV7-2 to TRBJ1-1; D gene ambiguous. Germline values: CDR1 SGHTA, CDR2 FQGNSA. The V and J ends lost 7 bases and 8 bases respectively, with 20 bases between them. The CDR3 extends over 14 amino acids. This chain's CDR3 is CASTPGPGGREAFF. DNA for the CDR3: TGTGCCAGCACCCCCGGGCCAGGTGGGAGAGAAGCTTTCTTT.

At least ten counts were recorded for this clonotype. The chain combines TRBV9 with TRBJ2-7, with TRBD2 identical over 7 bases. Trimming took 0 bases from V and 2 from J; bases not matched to a gene: 5. Germline CDR1 reads SGDLS; CDR2 reads YYNGEE. This CDR3 spans 15 amino acids. The CDR3 nucleotides are TGTGCCAGCAGCGTAGGTTTGCGGGAGCCCTACGAGCAGTACTTC. Translation: CASSVGLREPYEQYF.

V is TRBV5-1 and J is TRBJ2-2, with a weak D call TRBD1 (6 bases). CDR3 length equals 16 residues. Trimming took off 0 bases at V and 0 bases at J, with 9 bases between the two ends. Germline CDR1 reads SGHRS; CDR2 reads YFSETQ. CDR3: CASSLEGQANTGELFF. CDR3 sequence (DNA): TGCGCCAGCAGCTTGGAGGGACAAGCGAACACCGGGGAGCTGTTTTTT.

The sample holds many counts of this clonotype. No conserved phenylalanine or tryptophan is present at the end of the CDR3, so a read error is the likely explanation. The V gene is TRBV9, the J gene TRBJ1-4; TRBD1 agrees at 9 bases. The germline gives CDR1 SGDLS, CDR2 YYNGEE. This CDR3 has 16 amino acids. V shed 4 bases, J shed 6 bases, and the junction held 10 bases outside the gene matches. CDR3 loop: CASSPHPGTGYEKLFN. CDR3 nucleotides: TGTGCCAGCAGCCCACACCCAGGGACAGGGTATGAAAAACTGTTTAAT.

This clonotype was counted ten times or more. The chain carries TRBV20-1 and TRBJ1-2; TRBD1 matches 7 bases. The CDR3 spans 17 residues. Trimming cost V 0 bases and J 4 bases; bases outside gene matches: 14. Germline CDR1 DFQATT, CDR2 SNEGSKA (reference sequence). DNA of the CDR3: TGCAGTGCTAGAGATACAGGGGAAGCGGTTCGTGTCTATGGCTACACCTTC. Amino acid sequence: CSARDTGEAVRVYGYTF.